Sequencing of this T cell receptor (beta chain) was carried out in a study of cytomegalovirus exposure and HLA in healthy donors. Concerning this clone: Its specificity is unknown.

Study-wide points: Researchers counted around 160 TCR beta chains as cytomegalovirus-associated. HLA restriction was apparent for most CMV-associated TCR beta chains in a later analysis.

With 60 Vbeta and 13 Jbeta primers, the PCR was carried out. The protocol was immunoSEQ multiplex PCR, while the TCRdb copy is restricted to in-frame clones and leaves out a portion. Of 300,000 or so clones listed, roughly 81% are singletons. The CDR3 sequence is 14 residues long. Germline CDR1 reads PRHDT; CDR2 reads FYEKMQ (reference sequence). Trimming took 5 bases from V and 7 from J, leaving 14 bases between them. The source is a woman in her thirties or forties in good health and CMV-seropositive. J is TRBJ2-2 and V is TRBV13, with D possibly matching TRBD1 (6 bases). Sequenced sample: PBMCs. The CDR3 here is CASSEHRVVGELFF. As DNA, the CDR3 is TGTGCCAGCAGCGAACACAGGGTGGTCGGGGAGCTGTTTTTT.